The clone carrying this TCR beta chain occurred a few times. CDR3 size: 15 residues. The ends were cut back, 3 bases at V and 3 bases at J, with 11 bases in the middle. This sample was taken from a study of T cells after yellow fever vaccination. TCRdb fed the 5' RACE reads into MiXCR, producing one record per CDR3 protein. Of roughly 320,000 distinct CDR3 sequences listed, approximately 11% are singletons. Sequences were derived from CD4+ T cells sorted from PBMCs, sampled 45 days after the yellow fever booster vaccination. This chain connects TRBV12-3 or TRBV12-4 to TRBJ1-4; D remains unclear. This receptor was identified in a man between 18 and 29 years old who received the YFV17D yellow fever vaccine. Here the CDR3 reads CASSLWGGPNEKLFF. The CDR3 DNA reads TGTGCCAGCAGTTTGTGGGGAGGTCCTAATGAAAAACTGTTTTTT.